This T cell receptor beta chain was identified in a study of shared clonotypes between healthy human individuals. Assay used: immunoSEQ multiplex PCR; TCRdb lists only in-frame clones, some missing. The sample consists of about 2 million clones, roughly 96% of them appearing once. In regard to this clone: This same CDR3 is encoded by further DNA sequences in the sample.

This CDR3 spans 14 amino acids. Trimming took 0 bases from V and 2 from J, leaving 9 bases between them. Per germline, CDR1 SGHRS and CDR2 YFSETQ. The chain employs TRBV5-1 and TRBJ2-7; D remains ambiguous. This receptor was identified in a man between 18 and 35 years old in good health. The specimen was naive CD4+ T cells sorted from blood. The subset was: CD45RA+ positively selected. CDR3 amino acids: CASSLEGFPYEQYF. The CDR3 region has the DNA TGCGCCAGCAGCTTGGAAGGTTTCCCCTACGAGCAGTACTTC.